The table lists the clone carrying this T cell receptor beta chain with many counts. Its cognate antigen is unknown. The data belong to a study of T cells in Graves' hyperthyroidism and ophthalmopathy. The study, taken as a whole, reports: Blood also contained most expanded thyroid clonotypes above 0.001. Ophthalmopathy onset followed model prediction by a median about 6.9 months.

The study left out patients who had uncontrolled infection, other autoimmune disease, pregnancy or lactation. Researchers amplified the TCR beta CDR3 regions from RNA transcripts. The study used the HTBI primer set for a first-round RT-PCR of the TCR CDR3. TCRdb reprocessed the multiplex PCR reads with MiXCR, giving one entry per CDR3 protein. This sample has approximately 560,000 distinct CDR3 sequences, with about 15% found just once. CDR1 is KGHDR and CDR2 is SFDVKD in the germline V gene. The trim removed 3 bases at V and 3 bases at J, leaving 4 bases unmatched. This CDR3 contains 15 residues. The material sequenced was blood. The receptor was isolated from a woman younger than 45 with Graves' hyperthyroidism. The chain is built from TRBV24-1 and TRBJ2-1; 7 nucleotides match TRBD2. Here the CDR3 DNA reads TGTGCCACCAGTGATACTAGCGTAATCTACAATGAGCAGTTCTTC. This codes for CATSDTSVIYNEQFF.